The 26 T cell receptor beta chains given below trace back to one sample, sequenced in a study of blood T cell repertoires in COVID-19. Libraries were prepared by immunoSEQ multiplex PCR; TCRdb keeps only in-frame clonotypes and omits some of them. This table holds approximately 110,000 clones, about 90% found once. The sequenced sample was peripheral blood. These receptors all come from a man aged 45-65 years with COVID-19, enrolled during active disease.

The rearrangement joins TRBV4-3 to TRBJ1-6, with TRBD1 matching 8 bases. Germline lookup yields CDR1 LGHNA and CDR2 YSLEER. The CDR3 covers 14 residues. V was clipped by 2 bases and J by 10 bases; unmatched bases: 4. As DNA, the CDR3 is TGCGCCAGCAGCCAACAGGCAGGGGGCTCACCCCTCCACTTT. The encoded protein is CASSQQAGGSPLHF.

V usage is TRBV14 and J usage is TRBJ2-3; a weak D match, TRBD1 (6 bases). The V end was cut by 0 bases, the J end by 3 bases, with 16 bases between. Looked up from germline, CDR1 is SGHDN and CDR2 is FVKESK. CDR3 size: 17 residues. DNA for the CDR3: TGTGCCAGCAGCCAAGACTCCGGCAGGGGATTTACAGATACGCAGTATTTT. Translating gives CASSQDSGRGFTDTQYF.

V usage is TRBV5-5 and J usage is TRBJ1-2; D is uncertain. The germline V gene encodes CDR1 SGHKS and CDR2 YYEKEE (reference sequence). V dropped 0 bases and J dropped 8 bases, with 14 bases sitting between them. The CDR3 totals 14 residues. The CDR3 bases are TGTGCCAGCAGCTTGGCCGGGGAGCTAGGAGGCTACACCTTC. This translates into CASSLAGELGGYTF. Based on the CDR3 plus reference TRBV5-5 and TRBJ1-2, the full variable domain is DAGVTQSPTHLIKTRGQQVTLRCSPISGHKSVSWYQQVLGQGPQFIFQYYEKEERGRGNFPDRFSARQFPNYSSELNVNALLLGDSALYLCASSLAGELGGYTFGSGTRLTVV.

This clone appeared a few times. The chain employs TRBV6-6 and TRBJ1-4; 8 bases match TRBD1. The CDR3 runs to 15 residues. Per the germline V gene, CDR1 is MNHNY and CDR2 is SVGAGI (reference sequence). V was pared by 4 bases and J by 3 bases, with 4 bases of the junction left unmatched. CDR3 loop: CASSFEGQANEKLFF. CDR3 nucleotides: TGTGCCAGCAGTTTCGAGGGACAGGCTAATGAAAAACTGTTTTTT.

This clone was observed once. The chain uses TRBV13 and TRBJ2-1; 9 bases align to TRBD2. The germline V gene encodes CDR1 PRHDT and CDR2 FYEKMQ (reference sequence). J gave up 5 bases and V 6 bases, and 11 bases lay outside the gene matches. This CDR3 spans 16 amino acids. The CDR3 is CASSSSTSGSHNEQFF. The CDR3 bases are TGTGCCAGCAGTTCATCGACTAGCGGCTCTCACAATGAGCAGTTCTTC. Full variable domain (outside the CDR3, taken from reference TRBV13 and TRBJ2-1): AAGVIQSPRHLIKEKRETATLKCYPIPRHDTVYWYQQGPGQDPQFLISFYEKMQSDKGSIPDRFSAQQFSDYHSELNMSSLELGDSALYFCASSSSTSGSHNEQFFGPGTRLTVL.

The V gene is TRBV4-2, the J gene TRBJ1-1; no definite D call. V lost 0 bases and J lost 6, with 26 bases in between. The CDR3 sequence is 19 residues long. Looked up from germline, CDR1 is LGHNA and CDR2 is YNFKEQ. The CDR3 protein is CASSQDPPRVSARAAEAFF. CDR3 DNA sequence: TGTGCCAGCAGCCAAGATCCCCCCCGGGTTTCAGCGAGAGCGGCTGAAGCTTTCTTT.

J is TRBJ1-1 and V is TRBV18; D is possibly TRBD1 (6 bases). V was shortened by 3 bases and J by 4 bases, with 12 bases between the two germline ends. The CDR3 covers 14 residues. The germline V gene encodes CDR1 KGHSH and CDR2 LQKENI. CDR3 in amino acids: CASSPHREFTEAFF. As DNA, the CDR3 is TGTGCCAGCTCACCGCACAGGGAGTTCACTGAAGCTTTCTTT.

This chain connects TRBV2 to TRBJ2-4; possibly TRBD2 for D (5 bases). In germline, CDR1 is SNHLY, CDR2 FYNNEI. The germline V and J ends were trimmed by 8 bases and 3 bases, with 11 bases remaining between them. CDR3 length equals 13 residues. The CDR3 nucleotides are TGTGCCAGCGGAGGTTCCTACAAAAACATTCAGTACTTC. It specifies CASGGSYKNIQYF. Combining the CDR3 with reference TRBV2 and TRBJ2-4 gives the whole variable domain EPEVTQTPSHQVTQMGQEVILRCVPISNHLYFYWYRQILGQKVEFLVSFYNNEISEKSEIFDDQFSVERPDGSNFTLKIRSTKLEDSAMYFCASGGSYKNIQYFGAGTRLSVL.

The table lists this clone with a count of one. The genes are TRBV7-9 and TRBJ2-2; 7 nucleotides agree with TRBD2. In germline, CDR1 is SEHNR, CDR2 FQNEAQ (reference sequence). V was clipped by 3 bases and J by 5 bases; unmatched bases: 9. The CDR3 has 16 amino acids. The CDR3 DNA reads as TGTGCCAGCAGCTTGAGCGGGGCCGTTGGGACCGGGGAGCTGTTTTTT. This codes for CASSLSGAVGTGELFF.

The V call is TRBV23-1, the J call TRBJ2-7, with no clear D. TRBV23-1 is known as an ORF, though its function is uncertain. This CDR3 has 13 amino acids. The ends were cut back, 6 bases at V and 3 bases at J, with 12 bases in the middle. CDR3 nucleotides: TGCGCCAGCAGAACGACTTGTTTCTACGAGCAGTACGTC. Translating it yields CASRTTCFYEQYV.

This chain uses TRBV5-1 with TRBJ2-2; perhaps TRBD1 as D (5 bases). The CDR3 runs 14 residues. Germline CDR1 reads SGHRS; CDR2 reads YFSETQ. Trimming shortened V by 5 bases and J by 6 bases, and 14 bases separated the two germline ends. The CDR3 bases are TGCGCCAGCAGTAGGTTTGGGGCTTCCGGGGAGCTGTTTTTT. Amino acid sequence: CASSRFGASGELFF.

This chain connects TRBV9 to TRBJ2-7; the D gene is possibly TRBD2 (6 bases). The CDR3 runs 16 residues. CDR1 and CDR2 from the germline V gene are SGDLS and YYNGEE. V was pared by 3 bases and J by 1 base, with 17 bases between. The DNA of the CDR3 is TGTGCCAGCAGCGCCCCCCCCGGGACTTATTCCTACGAGCAGTACGTC. This encodes CASSAPPGTYSYEQYV.

J is TRBJ2-1 and V is TRBV12-3 or TRBV12-4, with D uncertain. CDR3 length equals 12 residues. The ends were cut back, 5 bases at V and 4 bases at J, with 6 bases in the middle. CDR3 loop: CASSLTYNEQFF. For the CDR3, the DNA is TGTGCCAGCAGTCTCACATACAATGAGCAGTTCTTC.

The V and J genes are TRBV11-2 and TRBJ2-2, with TRBD1 matching 8 bases. This CDR3 spans 17 amino acids. Losses at the gene ends were 0 bases for V and 5 bases for J; bases not matched to a gene: 8. Germline-derived CDR1 and CDR2 are SGHAT and FQNNGV. CDR3 region: CASSLEIQGAETGELFF. CDR3 sequence (DNA): TGTGCCAGCAGCTTAGAGATTCAGGGGGCTGAGACCGGGGAGCTGTTTTTT.

The chain carries TRBV27 and TRBJ2-7; maybe TRBD1 (5 bases). V lost 3 bases to trimming and J lost 12 bases, with 18 bases between them. The CDR3 runs to 13 residues. Per the germline V gene, CDR1 is MNHEY and CDR2 is SMNVEV (reference sequence). The CDR3 DNA is TGTGCCAGCAGTTTTCGGCAGGGTGGCCGACGGTACGTC. This encodes CASSFRQGGRRYV.

The V call is TRBV10-3, the J call TRBJ1-2, with 7 bases fitting TRBD1. CDR1 and CDR2 (germline): ENHRY, SYGVKD. The length of the CDR3 is 14 residues. V lost 1 base and J lost 8; bases outside the gene matches: 7. In DNA form, the CDR3 reads TGTGCCATCAGTGAGTATGACAGGGAAGGAGGCTACACCTTC. Residues: CAISEYDREGGYTF.

The rearrangement uses TRBV6-5 and TRBJ2-1; 8 bases agree with TRBD2. The germline V gene encodes CDR1 MNHEY and CDR2 SVGAGI. The V and J ends lost 2 bases and 7 bases, in that order; junction bases with no gene match: 10. The CDR3 extends over 16 amino acids. CDR3 sequence: CASSYGAGAPLNEQFF. In DNA form, the CDR3 reads TGTGCCAGCAGTTACGGAGCGGGAGCCCCTTTGAATGAGCAGTTCTTC.

This clone was detected once. This chain connects TRBV5-6 to TRBJ2-3; TRBD2 agrees at 12 bases. The CDR3 is made up of 17 amino acids. J lost 5 bases, V lost 2 bases, and 9 bases had no gene match. Germline V gene sequence: CDR1 SGHDT, CDR2 YYEEEE. Here the CDR3 reads CASSFGGLAGRIDTQYF. The CDR3 DNA reads TGTGCCAGCAGCTTCGGGGGACTAGCGGGTCGTATAGATACGCAGTATTTT.

The rearrangement joins TRBV19 to TRBJ2-3, with D possibly being TRBD2 (6 bases). Germline CDR1 LNHDA, CDR2 SQIVND (reference sequence). V was pared by 6 bases and J by 3 bases, with 10 bases between. This CDR3 has 13 amino acids. The CDR3 spells CASSHRETDTQYF. CDR3 DNA: TGTGCCAGTAGCCACCGGGAGACAGATACGCAGTATTTT.

The J gene is TRBJ2-1, the V gene TRBV10-3, with a weak D call TRBD2 (6 bases). CDR3 length: 14 residues. The V gene's germline CDR1 is ENHRY and CDR2 SYGVKD. Trimming took 11 bases from V and 2 from J, leaving 16 bases between them. Here the CDR3 DNA reads TGTGCCTCCTACGACTCGGGAGCCTACAATGAGCAGTTCTTC. It specifies CASYDSGAYNEQFF.

V gene TRBV4-1 combines with J gene TRBJ2-3; D remains ambiguous. This CDR3 region has 15 residues. Trimming shortened V by 7 bases and J by 0 bases, and 14 bases separated the two germline ends. Germline-derived CDR1 and CDR2 are MGHRA and YSYEKL. The CDR3, as DNA: TGCGCCAGCACCCCGACTCATCACAGCACAGATACGCAGTATTTT. Translated, it gives CASTPTHHSTDTQYF.

The chain recombines TRBV19 with TRBJ1-6, with 10 bases fitting TRBD1. Germline-derived CDR1 and CDR2 are LNHDA and SQIVND (reference sequence). This CDR3 region has 13 residues. J gave up 10 bases and V 5 bases, and 2 bases lay outside the gene matches. In DNA form, the CDR3 reads TGTGCCAGTAGTTGGGACAGGGGATCACCCCTCCACTTT. Protein product: CASSWDRGSPLHF. Filled out from reference TRBV19 and TRBJ1-6, the complete variable domain reads DGGITQSPKYLFRKEGQNVTLSCEQNLNHDAMYWYRQDPGQGLRLIYYSQIVNDFQKGDIAEGYSVSREKKESFPLTVTSAQKNPTAFYLCASSWDRGSPLHFGNGTRLTVT.

The V call is TRBV19, the J call TRBJ2-3, with D perhaps matching TRBD2 (5 bases). The CDR3 consists of 15 residues. V was trimmed by 6 bases and J by 3 bases, leaving 16 bases between them. Germline V gene sequence: CDR1 LNHDA, CDR2 SQIVND (reference sequence). The chain's CDR3 is CASRDPRGPTDTQYF. CDR3 in DNA: TGTGCCAGTAGAGATCCCCGCGGGCCGACAGATACGCAGTATTTT.

The V call is TRBV9, the J call TRBJ1-1; TRBD1 aligns across 8 bases. CDR1 and CDR2 (germline): SGDLS, YYNGEE. The length of the CDR3 is 13 residues. The V gene end was trimmed by 4 bases and the J gene end by 12 bases; junction bases not matched to a gene: 11. The CDR3 DNA reads as TGTGCCAGCAGCACTGGACAGGGCGGGTCGTCTTTCTTT. It encodes CASSTGQGGSSFF.

This chain connects TRBV27 to TRBJ2-3; perhaps TRBD1 as D (6 bases). Deletions cut 4 bases from V and 0 bases from J, with 17 bases between. This CDR3 spans 17 amino acids. Germline V gives CDR1 MNHEY, CDR2 SMNVEV (reference sequence). CDR3 bases: TGTGCCAGCAGTTCCCTCCCCAGGGGACCTAGCACAGATACGCAGTATTTT. Protein: CASSSLPRGPSTDTQYF.

V usage is TRBV19 and J usage is TRBJ1-5; 7 positions agree with TRBD1. V lost 7 bases and J lost 7; bases outside the gene matches: 7. Germline lookup yields CDR1 LNHDA and CDR2 SQIVND (reference sequence). The CDR3 spans 13 residues. CDR3 sequence: CASKKGARQPQHF. The CDR3 coding sequence is TGTGCCAGTAAAAAGGGGGCGAGGCAGCCCCAGCATTTT.